Listed below are T cell receptor beta chains from one sample, sequenced in a study of cytomegalovirus exposure and HLA in healthy donors. Some clones are missing from TCRdb's copy, which holds only in-frame ones; the method was immunoSEQ multiplex PCR. The profile shows 250,000 or so clones, nearly 90% of them singletons. What was sequenced was PBMCs. These receptors were obtained from a woman aged 18-30 years in good health and CMV-seronegative. The CDR3 runs from the conserved cysteine through the conserved F or W. Each record gives: clone size, D gene, J gene, V gene, CDR3 DNA, CDR3 protein. D genes are given only for firm matches. Not all rows give a size; the values are once, few, many and, for expanded clones, a class.

>few|TRBD1|TRBJ1-5|TRBV29-1
TGCAGCGCCGCTAGGACAGGGGATGATCAGCCCCAGCATTTT
CSAARTGDDQPQHF
>.|TRBD2|TRBJ2-7|TRBV28
TGTGCCAGCAGTTTTCCTAGCGGGGGTCGCGAGCAGTACTTC
CASSFPSGGREQYF
>few|TRBD1|TRBJ1-1|TRBV6-6
TGTGCCAGCAGTTACCCGGGACAGGGGGCCACTGAAGCTTTCTTT
CASSYPGQGATEAFF
>.|TRBD2|TRBJ2-2|TRBV4-3
TGCGCCAGCAGCCAAGATATGAACGTGGGAGGGGCCGGCGGGGAGCTGTTTTTT
CASSQDMNVGGAGGELFF
>.|.|TRBJ1-5|TRBV15
TGTGCCACCAGCAGGGCAGGGGACGATCAGCCCCAGCATTTT
CATSRAGDDQPQHF
>.|TRBD2|TRBJ2-1|TRBV9
TGTGCCAGCAGCGTGATGCCCGGGACTAGCGGACTCTACAATGAGCAGTTCTTC
CASSVMPGTSGLYNEQFF
>.|.|TRBJ2-7|TRBV5-6
TGTGCCAGCAGCTGGGCCCGCTCCTACGAGCAGTACTTC
CASSWARSYEQYF
>.|TRBD2|TRBJ2-5|TRBV28
TGTGCCAGCAGTTTCCCCTTCGGGGGGGAGACCCAGTACTTC
CASSFPFGGETQYF
>few|.|TRBJ1-5|TRBV7-6
TGTGCCAGCAGCTTAGGACAAAGCAATCAGCCCCAGCATTTT
CASSLGQSNQPQHF
>once|.|TRBJ2-2|TRBV19
TGTGCCAGTAGTATAGCGGGAAGCGACACCGGGGAGCTGTTTTTT
CASSIAGSDTGELFF
>few|TRBD2|TRBJ2-2|TRBV5-1
TGCGCCAGCAGCTTAATTCGGGGGGACACCGGGGAGCTGTTTTTT
CASSLIRGDTGELFF
>once|.|TRBJ2-1|TRBV7-2
TGTGCCAGCAGCGTACCGACAGGTTACAATGAGCAGTTCTTC
CASSVPTGYNEQFF
>.|.|TRBJ2-1|TRBV5-4
TGTGCCAGCAGCTTGGCGGGATCCTACAATGAGCAGTTCTTC
CASSLAGSYNEQFF
>.|.|TRBJ1-5|TRBV27
TGTGCCAGCAGTTTGGGACTTGGTAACAATCAGCCCCAGCATTTT
CASSLGLGNNQPQHF
>.|.|TRBJ2-2|TRBV5-6
TGTGCCAGCAGCTCGAACGACAACGCGAACACCGGGGAGCTGTTTTTT
CASSSNDNANTGELFF
>.|.|TRBJ1-2|TRBV6-5
TGTGCCAGCAGTTACGGCGGGGGCTACACCTTC
CASSYGGGYTF
>.|.|TRBJ1-1|TRBV18
TGTGCCAGCTCCCTCAGTGGGAGCACTGAAGCTTTCTTT
CASSLSGSTEAFF
>once|.|TRBJ2-6|TRBV6-1
TGTGCCAGCAGTGCTCGGGAGCGGCCCCTCTCTGGGGCCAACGTCCTGACTTTC
CASSARERPLSGANVLTF
>once|TRBD2|TRBJ2-5|TRBV2
TGTGCCAGCAGTGAAGGGGGGGCGGGAGGTGGTCCTAGGACCCAGTACTTC
CASSEGGAGGGPRTQYF
>once|.|TRBJ1-1|TRBV7-3
TGTGCCAGCAGCTTGAGTAGTACGAACACTGAAGCTTTCTTT
CASSLSSTNTEAFF
>.|.|TRBJ1-2|TRBV29-1
TGCAGCGTTGTGCTCGTTTCAGGGGCCAACTATGGCTACACCTTC
CSVVLVSGANYGYTF
>.|TRBD1|TRBJ1-5|TRBV28
TGTGCCAGCAGTTTAGACAGGGCTCAGCCCCAGCATTTT
CASSLDRAQPQHF
>.|TRBD1|TRBJ2-6|TRBV7-6
TGTGCCAGCAGCTTAACTGGACAGGCTTACTCTGGGGCCAACGTCCTGACTTTC
CASSLTGQAYSGANVLTF
>.|.|TRBJ1-6|TRBV7-8
TGTGCCAGCAGCTCGGGCGCGACAGACTATAATTCACCCCTCCACTTT
CASSSGATDYNSPLHF
>.|TRBD1|TRBJ1-1|TRBV19
TGTGCCAGTAGGGGGACAGGGATCAACACTGAAGCTTTCTTT
CASRGTGINTEAFF
>.|.|TRBJ1-3|TRBV28
TGTGCCAGCAGTGCCCCCGACAGCAACTCTGGAAACACCATATATTTT
CASSAPDSNSGNTIYF
>.|TRBD1|TRBJ2-3|TRBV5-6
TGTGCCAGCAGCCTACGGCCGACAGGGCCCCGCACAGATACGCAGTATTTT
CASSLRPTGPRTDTQYF
>few|.|TRBJ2-7|TRBV25-1
TGTGCCAGCAGGTCGTACACTCCGAGGGCCGAGCAGTACTTC
CASRSYTPRAEQYF
>.|TRBD1|TRBJ1-1|TRBV28
TGTGCCAGCAGTTCGGGACAGGGAAGGACTGAAGCTTTCTTT
CASSSGQGRTEAFF
>.|.|TRBJ2-6|TRBV2
TGTGCCAGCTTCCGACAGTCTGGGGCCAACGTCCTGACTTTC
CASFRQSGANVLTF
>.|TRBD1|TRBJ2-1|TRBV30
TGTGCCTGGAACTACCGGACAGGGATATACAATGAGCAGTTCTTC
CAWNYRTGIYNEQFF
>once|TRBD1|TRBJ2-7|TRBV27
TGTGCCAGCAAGCCACAGGGGCGATCCTACGAGCAGTACTTC
CASKPQGRSYEQYF
>.|TRBD2|TRBJ2-5|TRBV7-8
TGTGCCAGCAGCTTAGTCGGGGGGACCCAAGAGACCCAGTACTTC
CASSLVGGTQETQYF
>.|TRBD2|TRBJ2-5|TRBV10-3
TGTGCCATCAGTGAGTCGTGGGCCCGGGGGGTCCAAGAGACCCAGTACTTC
CAISESWARGVQETQYF
>.|.|TRBJ2-1|TRBV5-1
TGCGCCAGCAGCCTGATTATTAAGACTGACAATGAGCAGTTCTTC
CASSLIIKTDNEQFF
>.|.|TRBJ1-1|TRBV30
TGTGCCTGGACGGGTTTTAAGTACACTGAAGCTTTCTTT
CAWTGFKYTEAFF
>.|.|TRBJ1-3|TRBV4-3
TGCGCCAGCAGCCAGATAACGCCAGGGACTGGAAACACCATATATTTT
CASSQITPGTGNTIYF
>.|.|TRBJ1-1|TRBV19
TGTGCCAGTAGTATGTCAGTTAACACTGAAGCTTTCTTT
CASSMSVNTEAFF
>.|TRBD1|TRBJ1-2|TRBV14
TGTGCCAGCAGCCACCCTGACAGGGGGCAATATGACTATGGCTACACCTTC
CASSHPDRGQYDYGYTF
>once|.|TRBJ1-1|TRBV4-1
TGCGCCAGCAGCCAACCTACGTCGATAAAGAACACTGAAGCTTTCTTT
CASSQPTSIKNTEAFF
>.|.|TRBJ2-1|TRBV27
TGTGCCAGCAACCTCGTTAGCGATCCCTACAATGAGCAGTTCTTC
CASNLVSDPYNEQFF
>.|.|TRBJ2-2|TRBV15
TGTGCCACCCAACCTGGAGCTTCGAACACCGGGGAGCTGTTTTTT
CATQPGASNTGELFF
>.|TRBD1|TRBJ1-6|TRBV27
TGTGCCAGCAGTTTATTACAGGGGGGTAATTCACCCCTCCACTTT
CASSLLQGGNSPLHF
>.|TRBD2|TRBJ2-3|TRBV11-2
TGTGCCAGCAGCCTAGCGGGGTACACAGATACGCAGTATTTT
CASSLAGYTDTQYF
>.|.|TRBJ1-3|TRBV5-3
TGTGCCAGAAGCTTGGTTCGCGACAGTGGTAGAAACACCATATATTTT
CARSLVRDSGRNTIYF
>few|.|TRBJ2-7|TRBV7-2
TGTGCCAGCAGCTTAGCTGGCGGGTTTTCCTACGAGCAGTACTTC
CASSLAGGFSYEQYF
>.|.|TRBJ2-5|TRBV5-4
TGTGCCAGCAGCCCAGGGGACCCACAAGAGACCCAGTACTTC
CASSPGDPQETQYF
>.|TRBD2|TRBJ2-5|TRBV4-1
TGCGCCAGCAGCCAGTTACTAGCGGGGGGTGAGACCCAGTACTTC
CASSQLLAGGETQYF
>.|.|TRBJ1-6|TRBV18
TGTGCCAGCTCACCAGGGGTCGGGGGAAATAATTCACCCCTCCACTTT
CASSPGVGGNNSPLHF
>.|TRBD2|TRBJ2-1|TRBV4-3
TGCGCCAGCAGCCAATTCAGCGGGGGCTACAATGAGCAGTTCTTC
CASSQFSGGYNEQFF
>.|TRBD1|TRBJ1-6|TRBV6-5
TGTGCCAGCAGTTACAGGGGGGACAGGTATAATTCACCCCTCCACTTT
CASSYRGDRYNSPLHF
>.|.|TRBJ1-5|TRBV19
TGTGCCAGTACCATCGGGCCAGGGGTAGGGCAGCCCCAGCATTTT
CASTIGPGVGQPQHF
>.|.|TRBJ2-3|TRBV6-1
TGTGCCGGCCACAAGACAGGCACAGATACGCAGTATTTT
CAGHKTGTDTQYF
>.|TRBD2|TRBJ2-2|TRBV10-3
TGTGCCATCAGTGGATTCGGGACTAGCGGAAGAGGCGGGGAGCTGTTTTTT
CAISGFGTSGRGGELFF
>.|.|TRBJ1-2|TRBV6-5
TGTGCCAGCAGTTACTCTGATAACAGGAACTATGGCTACACCTTC
CASSYSDNRNYGYTF
>once|TRBD1|TRBJ2-5|TRBV5-1
TGCGCCAGCAGCGCCAAGGGGGCCCCAGAGACCCAGTACTTC
CASSAKGAPETQYF
>.|.|TRBJ1-6|TRBV2
TGTGCCAGCAGTGAGTTCACAGGGCATGATTCACCCCTCCACTTT
CASSEFTGHDSPLHF
>once|.|TRBJ1-1|TRBV28
TGTGCCAGCAGGAAAAGCAGGGGCGGGAACACTGAAGCTTTCTTT
CASRKSRGGNTEAFF
>.|.|TRBJ1-2|TRBV4-1
TGCGCCAGCAGCCAAAATGAACAAGGGAGGGATGGCTACACCTTC
CASSQNEQGRDGYTF
>.|.|TRBJ1-2|TRBV19
TGTGCCAGTAGTATAGGGGTCATAGCCGACCTAGACTATGGCTACACCTTC
CASSIGVIADLDYGYTF